These 25 T cell receptor beta chains came from one sample sequenced in a study of T cell responses to AZD1222 COVID-19 vaccine. Profiled with immunoSEQ multiplex PCR; TCRdb holds only in-frame clones, not every one. The sample carries 95,000 to 150,000 clones, 85% to 95% recorded once. Sample: peripheral blood, taken on day 0 of AZD1222 vaccination. These receptors all come from an adult in good health.

This clone was recorded once. The V call is TRBV2, the J call TRBJ1-5, with D perhaps TRBD1 (6 bases). The germline CDR1 and CDR2 sequences are SNHLY and FYNNEI. The CDR3 covers 13 residues. V was clipped by 6 bases and J by 5 bases, with 11 bases between them. DNA for the CDR3: TGTGCCAGCAGACGGGGGCTCTATCAGCCCCAGCATTTT. Its translation: CASRRGLYQPQHF.

Only one count was recorded for this clone. V is TRBV7-3 and J is TRBJ2-2, with a possible D match to TRBD1 (5 bases). The CDR3 totals 14 residues. V shed 4 bases and J shed 1 base, with 7 bases lying between them. Germline V gives CDR1 SGHTA, CDR2 FQGTGA. For the CDR3, the DNA is TGTGCCAGCAGCTCCGGACAGAACACCGGGGAGCTGTTTTTT. This gives the protein CASSSGQNTGELFF. The whole variable domain, filled in from reference TRBV7-3 and TRBJ2-2, reads GAGVSQTPSNKVTEKGKYVELRCDPISGHTALYWYRQSLGQGPEFLIYFQGTGAADDSGLPNDRFFAVRPEGSVSTLKIQRTERGDSAVYLCASSSGQNTGELFFGEGSRLTVL.

The chain uses TRBV19 and TRBJ1-5; D uncertain. CDR3 size: 12 residues. V was pared by 3 bases and J by 11 bases, with 11 bases between. Germline loops: CDR1 LNHDA, CDR2 SQIVND (reference sequence). The CDR3 loop is CASSIWAESQHF. Here the CDR3 DNA reads TGTGCCAGTAGTATCTGGGCGGAATCCCAGCATTTT.

This chain links TRBV6-5 with TRBJ1-2, with 7 nucleotides matching TRBD1. The trim removed 8 bases at V and 8 bases at J, leaving 14 bases unmatched. Germline values: CDR1 MNHEY, CDR2 SVGAGI. CDR3 length equals 14 residues. The chain's CDR3 is CASANYGQDGGYTF. DNA of the CDR3: TGTGCCAGCGCAAACTACGGACAGGATGGGGGCTACACCTTC.

The rearrangement links TRBV7-8 to TRBJ1-1; the D gene is possibly TRBD1 (5 bases). The CDR3 spans 14 residues. Germline V gene sequence: CDR1 SGHVS, CDR2 FQNEAQ. The V and J ends lost 0 bases and 11 bases respectively, with 16 bases between them. This CDR3 is CASSLALLGEEAFF. DNA for the CDR3: TGTGCCAGCAGCTTAGCGCTGTTAGGGGAAGAGGCTTTCTTT. Full variable domain (rest looked up from reference TRBV7-8 and TRBJ1-1): GAGVSQSPRYKVAKRGQDVALRCDPISGHVSLFWYQQALGQGPEFLTYFQNEAQLDKSGLPSDRFFAERPEGSVSTLKIQRTQQEDSAVYLCASSLALLGEEAFFGQGTRLTVV.

The chain links TRBV5-1 to TRBJ2-1; 13 bases match TRBD2. The V gene's germline CDR1 is SGHRS and CDR2 YFSETQ. The junction had 4 bases not matched to a gene; V was cut back by 4 bases and J by 0 bases. CDR3 length equals 17 residues. CDR3 protein: CASSPGLAGYSYNEQFF. CDR3 bases: TGCGCCAGCAGCCCGGGACTAGCGGGGTACTCCTACAATGAGCAGTTCTTC.

The chain links TRBV12-5 to TRBJ1-3, with D unresolved. V lost 0 bases and J lost 1, with 7 bases in between. CDR1 LGHNT and CDR2 FRNRAP come from the germline V gene. The CDR3 totals 15 residues. The CDR3 DNA reads as TGTGCTAGTGGTTTGGTACGATTATCTGGAAACACCATATATTTT. It translates to CASGLVRLSGNTIYF.

The chain links TRBV27 to TRBJ2-7; D is ambiguous. V shed 1 base and J shed 1 base, with 2 bases lying between them. Germline V gene data show CDR1 as MNHEY and CDR2 as SMNVEV (reference sequence). The CDR3 extends over 12 amino acids. The CDR3 reads CASSLFSYEQYF. Written as DNA, the CDR3 is TGTGCCAGCAGTTTATTTTCCTACGAGCAGTACTTC.

The rearrangement joins TRBV30 to TRBJ2-5; TRBD1 is a possible D gene (6 bases). This CDR3 spans 15 amino acids. V dropped 4 bases and J dropped 1 base, with 16 bases sitting between them. The germline CDR1 and CDR2 sequences are GTSNPN and SVGIG (reference sequence). CDR3 amino acids: CAWTLGHQPQETQYF. The DNA for the CDR3 is TGTGCCTGGACCCTGGGACACCAGCCCCAAGAGACCCAGTACTTC.

This clone occurred a few times. The chain uses TRBV6-5 and TRBJ2-4; D is perhaps TRBD2 (5 bases). The CDR3 extends over 15 amino acids. CDR1 is MNHEY, CDR2 SVGAGI, per germline. The V end lost 6 bases, the J end lost 7 bases, and 19 bases lay between the germline ends. This chain's CDR3 is CASRARLTDTNIQYF. The CDR3 DNA sequence: TGTGCCAGCAGAGCCAGACTAACGGATACGAACATTCAGTACTTC.

This clone was picked up one time. The J gene is TRBJ1-2, the V gene TRBV30; D uncertain. The germline V gene encodes CDR1 GTSNPN and CDR2 SVGIG (reference sequence). This CDR3 region has 13 residues. The V end was cut by 0 bases, the J end by 4 bases, with 9 bases between. The CDR3 protein is CAWSVQVFYGYTF. The CDR3 coding sequence is TGTGCCTGGAGTGTACAAGTGTTCTATGGCTACACCTTC.

CDR3 coding DNA: TGTGCCAGTAGTATCATGGGCCAGGGAAACGAAAAACTGTTTTTT. Translated, it gives CASSIMGQGNEKLFF. The chain couples TRBV19 to TRBJ1-4; a weak D match, TRBD1 (5 bases). The CDR3 contains 15 residues. Germline V gene lookup returns CDR1 LNHDA and CDR2 SQIVND (reference sequence). V lost 3 bases to trimming and J lost 8 bases, with 16 bases between them.

V gene TRBV5-6 combines with J gene TRBJ2-6; no reliable D call. Per germline, CDR1 SGHDT and CDR2 YYEEEE. The CDR3 sequence is 15 residues long. V was clipped by 1 base and J by 4 bases, with 9 bases between them. CDR3 in DNA: TGTGCCAGCAGCTTGTATGGGGTAGGGGCCAACGTCCTGACTTTC. Protein product: CASSLYGVGANVLTF.

This chain uses TRBV27 with TRBJ1-4, with unresolved D. The germline V gene has CDR1 MNHEY and CDR2 SMNVEV (reference sequence). Trimming took off 4 bases at V and 3 bases at J, with 9 bases between the two ends. The CDR3 extends over 14 amino acids. This chain's CDR3 is CASSSTLANEKLFF. In DNA, the CDR3 is TGTGCCAGCAGTTCTACATTGGCTAATGAAAAACTGTTTTTT.

The chain links TRBV7-2 to TRBJ1-2; D is ambiguous. Germline-derived CDR1 and CDR2 are SGHTA and FQGNSA. This CDR3 is 14 amino acids long. V was clipped by 0 bases and J by 4 bases, with 9 bases between them. CDR3 loop: CASSLAGRPYGYTF. In DNA form, the CDR3 reads TGTGCCAGCAGCTTAGCCGGCAGGCCCTATGGCTACACCTTC.

The CDR3 is CASTPPGDNTDTQYF. The CDR3 DNA follows: TGTGCCAGCACCCCCCCCGGGGACAACACAGATACGCAGTATTTT. The chain has TRBV6-4 and TRBJ2-3; D is possibly TRBD1 (6 bases). Trimming stripped 7 bases from V and 2 bases from J, with 16 bases between. The CDR3 runs to 15 residues. The germline V gene has CDR1 MRHNA and CDR2 SNTAGT.

V and J are TRBV7-6 and TRBJ1-2; unclear D gene. The V end lost 3 bases, the J end lost 5 bases, and 10 bases lay between the germline ends. The CDR3 is 13 residues long. Germline lookup yields CDR1 SGHVS and CDR2 FNYEAQ. Here the CDR3 reads CASSFGQDYGYTF. CDR3 nucleotides: TGTGCCAGCAGCTTCGGGCAGGATTATGGCTACACCTTC.

The chain links TRBV6-6 to TRBJ2-2, with D unresolved. The V gene's germline CDR1 is MNHNY and CDR2 SVGAGI (reference sequence). V was pared by 2 bases and J by 6 bases, with 1 base between. The CDR3 runs to 11 residues. The CDR3 region is CASSYPGELFF. DNA for the CDR3: TGTGCCAGCAGTTACCCCGGGGAGCTGTTTTTT.

The chain carries TRBV2 and TRBJ1-1; 7 positions agree with TRBD1. The CDR3 consists of 15 residues. Losses at the gene ends were 7 bases for V and 0 bases for J; bases not matched to a gene: 8. Germline CDR1 reads SNHLY; CDR2 reads FYNNEI. DNA of the CDR3: TGTGCCAGCAACCGGGACAGTGTCATGAACACTGAAGCTTTCTTT. It encodes CASNRDSVMNTEAFF.

CDR3 nucleotides: TGCAGTGCTAGGTTGGACACTGAAGCTTTCTTT. Protein product: CSARLDTEAFF. The genes are TRBV20-1 and TRBJ1-1; D gene ambiguous. The V end lost 3 bases, the J end lost 3 bases, and 5 bases lay between the germline ends. The CDR3 has 11 amino acids. Per the germline V gene, CDR1 is DFQATT and CDR2 is SNEGSKA (reference sequence).

This clone was observed once. The rearrangement uses TRBV12-5 and TRBJ1-1, with a possible D match to TRBD1 (5 bases). Trimming removed 3 bases from V and 5 bases from J, with 10 bases in between. The CDR3 runs 13 residues. The V gene's germline CDR1 is LGHNT and CDR2 FRNRAP. In nucleotides, the CDR3 is TGTGCTAGTGGTTTAGAGGAGGGGACTGAAGCTTTCTTT. Translated: CASGLEEGTEAFF.

This clone was picked up one time. This chain links TRBV29-1 with TRBJ1-2; unclear D gene. CDR3 size: 13 residues. V was pared by 7 bases and J by 0 bases, with 12 bases between. CDR1 and CDR2 (germline): SQVTM, ANQGSEA. The CDR3 sequence: CSAPDGANYGYTF. The CDR3 DNA reads TGCAGCGCCCCGGACGGTGCTAACTATGGCTACACCTTC.

In the case of this clone: One end of the junction is discordant with germline, which a read error may explain. The genes are TRBV7-8 and TRBJ1-2; TRBD1 agrees at 7 bases. This CDR3 has 11 amino acids. Per germline, CDR1 SGHVS and CDR2 FQNEAQ. The CDR3 bases are TGTGCCAGCAGCTCAACAGGGGAAGGTGCCTTC. Protein sequence: CASSSTGEGAF. Full variable domain (outside the CDR3, taken from reference TRBV7-8 and TRBJ1-2): GAGVSQSPRYKVAKRGQDVALRCDPISGHVSLFWYQQALGQGPEFLTYFQNEAQLDKSGLPSDRFFAERPEGSVSTLKIQRTQQEDSAVYLCASSSTGEGAFGSGTRLTVV.

J is TRBJ2-2 and V is TRBV5-1; possibly TRBD1 for D (5 bases). From germline, CDR1 is SGHRS and CDR2 YFSETQ. The CDR3 length is 14 residues. V was trimmed by 2 bases and J by 6 bases, leaving 11 bases between them. The CDR3 sequence: CASSFGRVAGELFF. The DNA of the CDR3 is TGCGCCAGCAGCTTTGGCAGGGTGGCCGGGGAGCTGTTTTTT.

The chain uses TRBV7-8 and TRBJ1-1; D gene ambiguous. This CDR3 has 13 amino acids. Trimming cost V 4 bases and J 0 bases, with 6 bases left between them. From germline, CDR1 is SGHVS and CDR2 FQNEAQ. The CDR3, as DNA: TGTGCCAGCAGCTCCCAGATGAACACTGAAGCTTTCTTT. Its translation: CASSSQMNTEAFF.